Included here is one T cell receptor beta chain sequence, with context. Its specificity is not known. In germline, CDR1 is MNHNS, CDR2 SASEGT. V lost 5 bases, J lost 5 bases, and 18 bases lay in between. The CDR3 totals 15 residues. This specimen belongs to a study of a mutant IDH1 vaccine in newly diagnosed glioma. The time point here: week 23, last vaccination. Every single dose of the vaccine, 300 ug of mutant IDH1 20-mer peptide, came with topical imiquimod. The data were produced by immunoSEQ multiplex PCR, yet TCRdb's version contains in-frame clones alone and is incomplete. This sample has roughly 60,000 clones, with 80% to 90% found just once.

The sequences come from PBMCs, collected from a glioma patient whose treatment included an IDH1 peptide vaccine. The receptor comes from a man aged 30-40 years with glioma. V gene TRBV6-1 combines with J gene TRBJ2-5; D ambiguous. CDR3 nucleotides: TGTGCCAGCAGTCAAACCGGGTGGGTGAGGGAGACCCAGTACTTC. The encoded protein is CASSQTGWVRETQYF.